Included here is one T cell receptor beta chain sequence, with context. This sample was taken from a study of CD8 T cells in Susac syndrome. Negative magnetic isolation gave CD8+ and CD4+ cells; FACS enriched CD8+ TEMRA. Trimming shortened V by 7 bases and J by 5 bases, and 20 bases separated the two germline ends. The CDR3 is made up of 16 amino acids. After extraction with the RNeasy kit, about 0.5 to 1 ug of the RNA was reverse transcribed using random hexamers. Amplification of TCR beta CDR3 used immunoSEQ multiplex PCR across 54 Vbeta and 13 Jbeta. TCRdb recomputed calls from the immunoSEQ multiplex PCR reads with MiXCR, one row per CDR3 protein. The sample shows some 99,000 distinct CDR3 sequences, 90% to 96% of them seen only once.

The chain links TRBV12-3 or TRBV12-4 to TRBJ2-2; a possible D gene is TRBD2 (6 bases). The sequenced sample consisted of CD4+ T cells from PBMCs. The TCR sequence derives from a human donor in good health. CDR3 bases: TGTGCCAGCACAACTGGGGTAGCGGACCGAACCGGGGAGCTGTTTTTT. It encodes CASTTGVADRTGELFF.